The T cell receptor beta chain described here comes from a study of blood T cells in healthy people across ages (dated by TCRdb to between 2014 and 2017). Notes on the research overall: In model experiments, template switching captured about one uniquely barcoded TCR beta cDNA molecule for every two T cells. Using deep sequencing normalized with unique cDNA molecular identifiers, the study measured how TCR beta repertoire diversity changes with age. The donors were split into four age groups: young (average around 15 years), middle-aged (39), aged (approximately 59) and long-lived (approximately 80). Donors of different ages were randomly distributed across sequencing lanes to avoid experimental bias. Using the same blood draw, the study looked at two additional independent replicas of 1 million unique cDNA reads for two donors, one aged 18 to 29 and the other aged 80 or older.

Summary of the overall study and its limitations: As age increased, observed TCR beta diversity per million T cells dropped in a roughly linear way, and a significant reduction was already evident by age 40. Donor CMV infection status was unknown, potentially confounding age-related changes in expanded clonotypes. Because profiling used bulk unsorted PBMCs, naive and antigen-experienced compartments could not be compared conclusively. The percentage of naive T cells measured by flow cytometry correlated strongly with observed TCR beta diversity. Estimates of total diversity from one million sequenced T cells were regarded as lower bounds and underestimates. Compared with the aged group, more naive CD4+ T cells, fewer expanded clones and increased TCR diversity were shown by the long-lived group, suggesting age selection.

About this clonotype: Its antigen is currently not known. Qualities for individual bases were not recorded, and no much larger clone is one base off.

The CDR3 measures 12 amino acids from cysteine to phenylalanine. Only the CDR3 DNA stays, 36 bases, in frame from base 1. V is shortened by 7 bases, J by 5 bases, and the region joining them spans 11 bases. The roughly 38 donors, aged about 6 to 95 years, were systemically healthy Caucasian individuals from Russia. About 9.8 milliliters of peripheral blood were drawn from each donor into EDTA-treated Vacutainer tubes. Ficoll-Paque density-gradient centrifugation was used to isolate PBMCs, with at least 6.5 million per sample. Trizol reagent was used to extract total RNA from the PBMCs, yielding at least 5 micrograms per sample. For every donor, flow cytometry on a PBMC aliquot measured the percentage of naive CD45RAhigh/CD27high T cells. The library was obtained by 5' RACE. Sequencing was performed on an Illumina HiSeq 2500. A second PCR of about 7 to 12 cycles was performed with a sample-barcoded 5' primer and a J-beta primer mix. Each TCR beta cDNA molecule received a unique molecular identifier from a template-switch 5' adaptor carrying 12 random nucleotides. Each sample yielded at least 3 million CDR3-containing paired-end reads. All of the RNA was converted into first-strand cDNA using the Mint cDNA synthesis kit, with a TRBC-specific oligonucleotide serving as the primer. After uracil-DNA glycosylase treatment, a first 18-cycle PCR used universal primers M1SS and BC2_uni_R on all cDNA. The original pipeline was this. For normalization, 1 million high-quality reads were randomly selected from each sample, with every read carrying a distinct molecular identifier. Reads sharing molecular identifiers were discarded rather than binned into consensus sequences. MiTCR, with a Q25 quality threshold and the strictest error-elimination algorithm, was used for CDR3 identification, clonotype clustering and error correction. A nonparametric unseen species model with Euler transformation was used to estimate a lower bound on total TCR beta diversity. The raw public data were reprocessed by TCRdb itself: fastp quality trimming at Q25, MiXCR clonotype calling, in-frame beta chains only. CDR3 protein duplicates are merged, each entry listing the most common genes and DNA. The V and J calls and clone size are TCRdb's, not the authors'. The sample contains about 830,000 distinct CDR3 sequences, 62% of them found a single time. In total, the top ten clones hold around a quarter of the sample.

This clonotype was obtained from a man between 25 and 39 years old in good health. The chain is encoded by TRBV12-3 or TRBV12-4 joined to TRBJ1-2, and TRBD1 may be the D gene, going by 6 matching bases. The sample comprised blood. The CDR3 corresponds to CASKGGGYGYTF. The DNA sequence reads TGTGCCAGCAAAGGGGGGGGATATGGCTACACCTTC.